A single sample is the source of the 30 T cell receptor beta chains below, sequenced in a study of T cells in Graves' hyperthyroidism and ophthalmopathy. The CDR3 regions of TCR beta were amplified from RNA transcripts. The HTBI primer set served for first-round RT-PCR of the TCR CDR3. TCRdb reprocessed the multiplex PCR reads via MiXCR and lists one record per CDR3 protein. The sample lists 500,000 to 650,000 distinct CDR3 sequences, roughly 15% occurring once. The source material was blood. These TCRs come from a woman between 45 and 65 years old with Graves' ophthalmopathy.

The rearrangement uses TRBV28 and TRBJ2-7; TRBD2 matches at 7 bases. V lost 2 bases and J lost 7; bases outside the gene matches: 11. The CDR3 contains 15 residues. Germline V gene data show CDR1 as MDHEN and CDR2 as SYDVKM. CDR3 bases: TGTGCCAGCAGTTTACTGGGAGGGAGGACCGAAGAGCAGTACTTC. Translation: CASSLLGGRTEEQYF.

Regarding this clonotype: It may be a read error: a sequence one base away is much more abundant. The chain joins TRBV7-2 to TRBJ1-1; no firm D call. CDR3 length equals 12 residues. Germline V CDR1 and CDR2: SGHTA, FQGNSA. CDR3 DNA: TGTGCCAGCGGTTGGGGTGTCACTGGAGCTTTCTTT. This codes for CASGWGVTGAFF.

This clonotype was detected many times. CDR3 in DNA: TGTGCCAGCAGTTTATTTGAAGTCCGGGCCAAAAACATTCAGTACTTC. Translation: CASSLFEVRAKNIQYF. The chain couples TRBV28 to TRBJ2-4; D gene uncertain. The CDR3 totals 16 residues. V lost 1 base to trimming and J lost 1 base, with 11 bases between them. Germline loops: CDR1 MDHEN, CDR2 SYDVKM.

This clonotype has at least ten counts. V gene TRBV28 combines with J gene TRBJ2-1, with 10 bases matching TRBD1. The CDR3 totals 16 residues. CDR1 and CDR2 (germline): MDHEN, SYDVKM. The trim removed 5 bases at V and 7 bases at J, leaving 11 bases unmatched. This CDR3 reads CASSPHTMDRGNEQFF. CDR3 DNA: TGTGCCAGCAGTCCTCATACCATGGACAGGGGGAATGAGCAGTTCTTC.

The V and J genes are TRBV7-9 and TRBJ2-6; perhaps TRBD2 as D (7 bases). V lost 0 bases and J lost 0, with 15 bases in between. This CDR3 contains 19 residues. Germline V gives CDR1 SEHNR, CDR2 FQNEAQ (reference sequence). CDR3 in DNA: TGTGCCAGCAGCTTAGCGTTCGGGGGGCGCGGCTCTGGGGCCAACGTCCTGACTTTC. It translates to CASSLAFGGRGSGANVLTF.

Of note for this clonotype: One end of the junction fails to match germline, which may point to a read error. The rearrangement uses TRBV14 and TRBJ1-2, with TRBD1 matching over 9 bases. This CDR3 spans 15 amino acids. CDR1 is SGHDN and CDR2 is FVKESK in the germline V gene. This chain's CDR3 is CASSQDPRDRVGHTF. CDR3 in DNA: TGTGCCAGCAGCCAAGACCCCCGGGACAGGGTTGGCCACACCTTC. The variable domain in full, completed from reference TRBV14 and TRBJ1-2, reads EAGVTQFPSHSVIEKGQTVTLRCDPISGHDNLYWYRRVMGKEIKFLLHFVKESKQDESGMPNNRFLAERTGGTYSTLKVQPAELEDSGVYFCASSQDPRDRVGHTFGSGTRLTVV.

This clonotype was counted only a few times. The chain recombines TRBV9 with TRBJ1-1; the match to TRBD1 covers 9 bases. Looked up from germline, CDR1 is SGDLS and CDR2 is YYNGEE. V trimming: 0 bases; J trimming: 3 bases; junction bases outside the gene matches: 9. The CDR3 is 17 amino acids. This chain's CDR3 is CASSVVRQGGAYTEAFF. In DNA form, the CDR3 reads TGTGCCAGCAGCGTAGTGCGACAGGGGGGGGCCTACACTGAAGCTTTCTTT. Supplemented by reference TRBV9 and TRBJ1-1, the full variable domain reads DSGVTQTPKHLITATGQRVTLRCSPRSGDLSVYWYQQSLDQGLQFLIQYYNGEERAKGNILERFSAQQFPDLHSELNLSSLELGDSALYFCASSVVRQGGAYTEAFFGQGTRLTVV.

The V gene is TRBV6-2 or TRBV6-3, the J gene TRBJ2-2, with 7 bases identical to TRBD1. Trimming took 6 bases from V and 6 from J; bases not matched to a gene: 1. There are 12 residues in the CDR3. Germline assignment: CDR1 MNHEY and CDR2 SVGEGT. The CDR3 region has the DNA TGTGCCAGCAGAGGGACAGCCGGGGAGCTGTTTTTT. It translates to CASRGTAGELFF.

Points on this clonotype: The junction and the germline gene differ at one end; a read error may be behind it. The J gene is TRBJ2-3, the V gene TRBV15, with a possible D match to TRBD2 (6 bases). Per germline, CDR1 LNHNV and CDR2 YYDKDF (reference sequence). The CDR3 has 15 residues. The CDR3, as DNA: TGTGCCACCAGCAGAGCGGGAGCCCTCACAGATATGCAGTATTTT. It translates to CATSRAGALTDMQYF.

The chain recombines TRBV2 with TRBJ1-3; no reliable D call. V lost 8 bases, J lost 4 bases, and 12 bases lay in between. Germline V CDR1 and CDR2: SNHLY, FYNNEI. CDR3 size: 13 residues. The CDR3 loop is CASRKEAGNTIYF. In DNA form, the CDR3 reads TGTGCCAGCCGTAAGGAAGCAGGAAACACCATATATTTT.

This clonotype was seen repeatedly, ten times or more. The chain joins TRBV3-1 to TRBJ1-4; 8 positions match TRBD1. CDR1 LGHDT and CDR2 YNNKEL come from the germline V gene (reference sequence). There are 14 residues in the CDR3. The trim removed 4 bases at V and 6 bases at J, leaving 4 bases unmatched. CDR3 sequence reads: CASSLRTGYEKLFF. The CDR3, as DNA: TGTGCCAGCAGCCTGCGGACAGGGTATGAAAAACTGTTTTTT.

The chain joins TRBV5-4 to TRBJ2-3, with 13 bases aligning to TRBD2. The CDR3 is 21 residues long. CDR1 is SGHNT, CDR2 YYREEE, per germline (reference sequence). With 4 bases clipped from V and 3 bases from J, the junction kept 20 bases outside the gene matches. The CDR3 loop is CASSRLGGTSGNRRSTDTQYF. Here the CDR3 DNA reads TGTGCCAGCAGCCGACTGGGGGGGACTAGCGGGAATCGGAGGAGTACAGATACGCAGTATTTT. Looking up the rest from reference TRBV5-4 and TRBJ2-3 gives the full variable domain: ETGVTQSPTHLIKTRGQQVTLRCSSQSGHNTVSWYQQALGQGPQFIFQYYREEENGRGNFPPRFSGLQFPNYSSELNVNALELDDSALYLCASSRLGGTSGNRRSTDTQYFGPGTRLTVL.

This clonotype was observed at least ten times. The chain joins TRBV6-1 to TRBJ2-2; 11 positions agree with TRBD2. CDR1 MNHNS and CDR2 SASEGT come from the germline V gene. The ends lost 4 bases at V and 7 bases at J; junction bases unmatched: 5. This CDR3 spans 15 amino acids. The DNA for the CDR3 is TGTGCCAGCAGTGCACTAGCGGGAGTTGACGGGGAGCTGTTTTTT. It specifies CASSALAGVDGELFF.

In its sample, this clonotype was seen many times. J is TRBJ2-4 and V is TRBV20-1; unclear D gene. Trimming cost V 1 base and J 1 base, with 11 bases left between them. Germline CDR1 DFQATT, CDR2 SNEGSKA (reference sequence). CDR3 length: 15 amino acids. Here the CDR3 DNA reads TGCAGTGCTAGAGTTGTTGGGTATGCCAAAAACATTCAGTACTTC. Protein sequence: CSARVVGYAKNIQYF.

This clonotype was detected only a few times. The gene calls are TRBV29-1 and TRBJ2-4, with 8 bases that match TRBD1. CDR1 and CDR2 from the germline V gene are SQVTM and ANQGSEA. The CDR3 length is 14 residues. Trimming took 3 bases from V and 8 from J; bases not matched to a gene: 9. The CDR3: CSVEPGTGRDIQYF. In DNA, the CDR3 is TGCAGCGTTGAGCCGGGGACAGGAAGAGACATTCAGTACTTC.

This clonotype has a handful of counts. The chain carries TRBV18 and TRBJ2-7, with D hard to call. V lost 3 bases and J 4 bases, leaving 7 bases between the germline ends. Germline values: CDR1 KGHSH, CDR2 LQKENI. This CDR3 spans 12 amino acids. CDR3 bases: TGTGCCAGCTCACCTTCGGAGTACGAGCAGTACTTC. It translates to CASSPSEYEQYF.

This clonotype was observed at least ten times. The chain employs TRBV7-3 and TRBJ2-3; D is tentatively TRBD1 or TRBD2 (5 bases each). The V end lost 6 bases, the J end lost 5 bases, and 12 bases lay between the germline ends. The CDR3 spans 13 residues. Germline V CDR1 and CDR2: SGHTA, FQGTGA. The CDR3 DNA is TGTGCCAGCAGAGGTGGGGACCGAGATACGCAGTATTTT. Its translation: CASRGGDRDTQYF.

The chain has TRBV28 and TRBJ1-1, with D possibly matching TRBD1 (6 bases). In germline, CDR1 is MDHEN, CDR2 SYDVKM. This CDR3 is built from 13 residues. The V gene lost 5 bases and the J gene lost 5 bases, with 12 bases spanning the gap. CDR3 sequence (DNA): TGTGCCAGCAGTCCTCCAGGGGTGACTGAAGCTTTCTTT. It yields the protein CASSPPGVTEAFF.

This clonotype was seen more than once but under ten times. This chain uses TRBV4-1 with TRBJ1-1, with D perhaps matching TRBD1 (6 bases). Trimming removed 1 base at V and 6 bases at J, with 12 bases between. The CDR3 runs to 14 residues. Germline CDR1 reads MGHRA; CDR2 reads YSYEKL. CDR3 sequence reads: CASSQVTGLSEAFF. The CDR3, as DNA: TGCGCCAGCAGCCAAGTAACAGGGTTATCTGAAGCTTTCTTT.

This clonotype was recorded at least ten times. The rearrangement uses TRBV7-6 and TRBJ1-1, with D unclear. CDR1 is SGHVS, CDR2 FNYEAQ, per germline. The CDR3 consists of 12 residues. Between the trimmed V and J ends, which lost 1 base and 7 bases, there was a span of 7 bases. The DNA for the CDR3 is TGTGCCAGCAGCTTAGGGGCGGATGAAGCTTTCTTT. The encoded protein is CASSLGADEAFF.

This clonotype showed up many times. V gene TRBV29-1 combines with J gene TRBJ1-1; the D is unclear. CDR1 and CDR2 from the germline V gene are SQVTM and ANQGSEA. Trimming left V 7 bases short and J 6 bases short, with 9 bases between. CDR3 length equals 10 residues. This chain's CDR3 is CSGFGPEAFF. Here the CDR3 DNA reads TGCAGCGGCTTTGGCCCTGAAGCTTTCTTT.

This clonotype has at least ten counts. CDR3 loop: CASSLTEDTEAFF. The DNA for the CDR3 is TGTGCCAGCAGCCTTACAGAGGACACTGAAGCTTTCTTT. The chain employs TRBV11-3 and TRBJ1-1; the D is unclear. With 5 bases removed from V and 3 bases from J, the gap between germline ends came to 10 bases. The CDR3 has 13 residues. CDR1 SGHNT and CDR2 YENEEA come from the germline V gene.

With respect to this clonotype: At one end, the junction sequence differs from germline, possibly due to a read error. This chain links TRBV28 with TRBJ2-1; D is perhaps TRBD1 (5 bases). This CDR3 is 14 amino acids long. Germline V CDR1 and CDR2: MDHEN, SYDVKM. The CDR3 here is CASSLLLGLPHPFF. For the CDR3, the DNA is TGTGCCAGTAGTTTATTATTGGGGCTTCCCCACCCGTTCTTC.

The chain is built from TRBV28 and TRBJ2-1; TRBD1 agrees at 8 bases. The trim removed 3 bases at V and 1 base at J, leaving 5 bases unmatched. This CDR3 is built from 16 residues. Germline V CDR1 and CDR2: MDHEN, SYDVKM. In DNA form, the CDR3 reads TGTGCCAGCAGTTTCCTGACAGGGGTATCCTACAATGAGCAGTTCTTC. This sequence encodes CASSFLTGVSYNEQFF.

This chain links TRBV30 with TRBJ1-5; the D gene is possibly TRBD1 (5 bases). The CDR3 contains 17 residues. V lost 0 bases and J 0 bases, leaving 15 bases between the germline ends. Per germline, CDR1 GTSNPN and CDR2 SVGIG (reference sequence). The CDR3 DNA is TGTGCCTGGAGTGTACCAATTGGGGCACGTAGCAATCAGCCCCAGCATTTT. Translation gives CAWSVPIGARSNQPQHF.

This clonotype has at least ten counts. The J gene is TRBJ1-6, the V gene TRBV11-2; 10 positions agree with TRBD1. Losses at the gene ends were 0 bases for V and 0 bases for J; bases not matched to a gene: 8. Per germline, CDR1 SGHAT and CDR2 FQNNGV. The CDR3 is 20 residues long. The CDR3 loop is CASSLEGTGALSSYNSPLHF. For the CDR3, the DNA is TGTGCCAGCAGCTTAGAGGGGACAGGGGCCCTAAGCTCCTATAATTCACCCCTCCACTTT.

This clonotype was counted ten times or more. The chain joins TRBV11-2 to TRBJ2-1, with D unresolved. Trimming took 4 bases from V and 7 from J, leaving 11 bases between them. This CDR3 comprises 13 residues. CDR1 and CDR2 from the germline V gene are SGHAT and FQNNGV. For the CDR3, the DNA is TGTGCCAGCAGCTGGTCTCTCGGAAATGAGCAGTTCTTC. Translation gives CASSWSLGNEQFF.

V usage is TRBV19 and J usage is TRBJ1-5; D possibly corresponds to TRBD1 (6 bases). V shed 6 bases and J shed 3 bases, with 12 bases lying between them. The V gene's germline CDR1 is LNHDA and CDR2 SQIVND (reference sequence). The CDR3 totals 14 residues. The CDR3 reads CASSTTGFNQPQHF. CDR3 DNA sequence: TGTGCCAGTAGCACTACAGGGTTCAATCAGCCCCAGCATTTT.

This clonotype was detected ten times or more. V gene TRBV6-2 or TRBV6-3 combines with J gene TRBJ2-1, with 8 bases matching TRBD1. The CDR3 sequence is 15 residues long. CDR1 and CDR2 (germline): MNHEY, SVGEGT. V trimming: 8 bases; J trimming: 6 bases; junction bases outside the gene matches: 12. The CDR3 here is CASLKQGQGANEQFF. The CDR3 region has the DNA TGTGCCAGCCTTAAACAAGGGCAGGGGGCCAATGAGCAGTTCTTC.

For this clonotype: Given a much more abundant clone one base away, this may be a read error. The gene calls are TRBV29-1 and TRBJ2-7, with 13 bases matching TRBD2. The CDR3 runs to 17 residues. Germline values: CDR1 SQVTM, CDR2 ANQGSEA. J was trimmed by 1 base and V by 0 bases; bases with no gene match: 6. The CDR3 region has the DNA TGCAGCGTTGAAGACCGGAGGGGACTAGCGGGATCCTACGAGCAGTACTTC. Protein: CSVEDRRGLAGSYEQYF.